The next 29 T cell receptor beta chains were all read from a single sample in a study of shared clonotypes between healthy human individuals. Clones were sequenced by immunoSEQ multiplex PCR, and TCRdb holds only the in-frame ones, with some missing. Of around 2.5 million clones in the sample, roughly 93% were seen once. The source material was naive CD4+ T cells from PBMCs. The subset was: CD45RA+ positively selected. The receptors come from a man aged 18 to 30 in good health. Some clones in this sample may be carry-over from other donors' samples.

This chain joins TRBV15 and TRBJ1-1; 11 bases agree with TRBD1. The V gene end was trimmed by 1 base and the J gene end by 0 bases; junction bases not matched to a gene: 1. The CDR3 runs 16 residues. The germline gives CDR1 LNHNV, CDR2 YYDKDF (reference sequence). The CDR3 here is CATSRGDRGMNTEAFF. DNA of the CDR3: TGTGCCACCAGCAGAGGGGACAGGGGGATGAACACTGAAGCTTTCTTT.

The gene calls are TRBV5-1 and TRBJ2-1, with D perhaps being TRBD1 or TRBD2 (5 bases each). Trimming stripped 4 bases from V and 6 bases from J, with 14 bases between. CDR3 length: 14 amino acids. From germline, CDR1 is SGHRS and CDR2 YFSETQ. Here the CDR3 DNA reads TGCGCCAGCAGCCCCGGGACCCCGGCCAATGAGCAGTTCTTC. As protein: CASSPGTPANEQFF.

The chain carries TRBV5-5 and TRBJ2-7, with 12 positions matching TRBD1. The CDR3 is 19 amino acids. Germline V gene data show CDR1 as SGHKS and CDR2 as YYEKEE (reference sequence). The V segment lost 4 bases and the J segment 6 bases; nucleotides outside the gene matches: 20. The CDR3 protein is CASSLGTGGVGTSYVEQYF. CDR3 in DNA: TGTGCCAGCAGCCTCGGGACAGGGGGCGTAGGGACTAGTTACGTCGAGCAGTACTTC.

V usage is TRBV28 and J usage is TRBJ2-4; D could derive from TRBD1 or TRBD2 (6 bases each). CDR1 MDHEN and CDR2 SYDVKM come from the germline V gene. The V end lost 4 bases, the J end lost 6 bases, and 16 bases lay between the germline ends. CDR3 size: 15 residues. CDR3 nucleotide sequence: TGTGCCAGCAGTTCCCCCGGGGGCCGCCGAAACATTCAGTACTTC. Translating gives CASSSPGGRRNIQYF. The variable domain in full, with the rest retrieved from reference TRBV28 and TRBJ2-4, is DVKVTQSSRYLVKRTGEKVFLECVQDMDHENMFWYRQDPGLGLRLIYFSYDVKMKEKGDIPEGYSVSREKKERFSLILESASTNQTSMYLCASSSPGGRRNIQYFGAGTRLSVL.

The chain recombines TRBV19 with TRBJ1-2; TRBD1 matches at 7 bases. Unmatched junction bases numbered 4, after V lost 3 bases and J lost 0 bases. CDR3 length: 15 residues. Germline V gives CDR1 LNHDA, CDR2 SQIVND (reference sequence). CDR3 sequence (DNA): TGTGCCAGTAGTATGCAGGGACAGCCTAACTATGGCTACACCTTC. Residues: CASSMQGQPNYGYTF. Full variable domain (missing parts from reference TRBV19 and TRBJ1-2): DGGITQSPKYLFRKEGQNVTLSCEQNLNHDAMYWYRQDPGQGLRLIYYSQIVNDFQKGDIAEGYSVSREKKESFPLTVTSAQKNPTAFYLCASSMQGQPNYGYTFGSGTRLTVV.

The chain has TRBV25-1 and TRBJ2-7; D gene ambiguous. Trimming took 5 bases from V and 4 from J, leaving 6 bases between them. The CDR3 spans 11 residues. CDR1 is MGHDK and CDR2 is SYGVNS in the germline V gene. CDR3 residues: CASSSFYEQYF. The CDR3 DNA reads TGTGCCAGCAGTTCCTTTTACGAGCAGTACTTC.

This chain uses TRBV28 with TRBJ2-4; TRBD2 matches at 10 bases. This CDR3 comprises 19 residues. V was clipped by 5 bases and J by 1 base; unmatched bases: 14. Germline V gene sequence: CDR1 MDHEN, CDR2 SYDVKM. The CDR3 sequence: CASSQTLAGEVSAKNIQYF. CDR3 DNA sequence: TGTGCCAGCAGTCAAACTCTAGCGGGAGAAGTGAGTGCCAAAAACATTCAGTACTTC.

The genes are TRBV7-9 and TRBJ2-2; a possible D gene is TRBD2 (6 bases). The germline V and J ends were trimmed by 9 bases and 4 bases, with 18 bases remaining between them. The CDR3 loop spans 15 amino acids. The germline gives CDR1 SEHNR, CDR2 FQNEAQ (reference sequence). The chain's CDR3 is CASSTPAGPTGELFF. Written as DNA, the CDR3 is TGTGCCAGTTCAACTCCGGCGGGACCCACCGGGGAGCTGTTTTTT.

The CDR3 nucleotides read TGCGCCAGCAGCTTGACCTATCTGAACACTGAAGCTTTCTTT. Translation: CASSLTYLNTEAFF. This chain uses TRBV5-1 with TRBJ1-1; D not certain. The CDR3 loop spans 14 amino acids. Trimming left V 1 base short and J 0 bases short, with 7 bases between. Germline lookup yields CDR1 SGHRS and CDR2 YFSETQ.

This sequence joins TRBV28 and TRBJ2-2; no definite D call. CDR3 size: 15 residues. Trimming removed 2 bases from V and 1 base from J, with 8 bases in between. Germline V CDR1 and CDR2: MDHEN, SYDVKM. This CDR3 reads CASSLVNRNTGELFF. Written as DNA, the CDR3 is TGTGCCAGCAGTTTAGTGAACAGGAACACCGGGGAGCTGTTTTTT.

In regard to this clone: Other DNA sequences from this sample encode an identical CDR3 as well. This rearrangement joins TRBV29-1 to TRBJ1-1; D remains unclear. The CDR3 loop spans 13 amino acids. The germline V gene has CDR1 SQVTM and CDR2 ANQGSEA. V was cut by 1 base and J by 0 bases, with 6 bases left in between. The DNA of the CDR3 is TGCAGCGTTGAAGGGCAGTTGAACACTGAAGCTTTCTTT. It specifies CSVEGQLNTEAFF.

V and J are TRBV15 and TRBJ1-1; 8 positions match TRBD1. V was pared by 6 bases and J by 7 bases, with 7 bases of the junction left unmatched. This CDR3 region has 13 residues. Germline assignment: CDR1 LNHNV and CDR2 YYDKDF (reference sequence). CDR3 protein: CATRRQGYGEAFF. The CDR3 coding sequence is TGTGCCACCAGAAGACAGGGGTACGGTGAAGCTTTCTTT.

This clone was counted once. This rearrangement joins TRBV6-5 to TRBJ2-2; tentative D call: TRBD2 (6 bases). CDR3 length: 15 amino acids. CDR1 is MNHEY and CDR2 is SVGAGI in the germline V gene. V shed 5 bases and J shed 3 bases, with 13 bases lying between them. The CDR3 sequence is CASSRGLPHTGELFF. The CDR3, as DNA: TGTGCCAGCAGTCGGGGACTCCCGCACACCGGGGAGCTGTTTTTT.

Remarks on this clone: The identical CDR3 is also encoded by other nucleotide sequences in the sample. CDR3 bases: TGTGCCAGCTCACCGACTAGCGGGAGGGCTGGTAATGAGCAGTTCTTC. It translates to CASSPTSGRAGNEQFF. The chain has TRBV18 and TRBJ2-1, with TRBD2 matching over 14 bases. The V gene end was trimmed by 3 bases and the J gene end by 7 bases; junction bases not matched to a gene: 5. The CDR3 has 16 residues. Germline CDR1 and CDR2: KGHSH and LQKENI.

The V call is TRBV18, the J call TRBJ2-1; D may be TRBD1 (6 bases). The V end was cut by 3 bases, the J end by 3 bases, with 15 bases between. This CDR3 contains 16 residues. Germline V gives CDR1 KGHSH, CDR2 LQKENI. The CDR3 DNA reads TGTGCCAGCTCACCCCAGGGGTCAGGCTTCTACAATGAGCAGTTCTTC. Encoded protein: CASSPQGSGFYNEQFF.

The V and J genes are TRBV14 and TRBJ2-2, with 10 positions matching TRBD2. V dropped 1 base and J dropped 7; count of bases not matched to a gene: 6. This CDR3 spans 16 amino acids. CDR1 is SGHDN and CDR2 is FVKESK in the germline V gene. The CDR3 nucleotides are TGTGCCAGCAGCCAAGTACTAGCGGGGATCGGCGGGGAGCTGTTTTTT. Protein product: CASSQVLAGIGGELFF.

The rearrangement links TRBV30 to TRBJ2-7, with 11 positions matching TRBD2. This CDR3 contains 14 residues. V shed 8 bases, J shed 4 bases, and the junction held 10 bases outside the gene matches. CDR1 and CDR2 from the germline V gene are GTSNPN and SVGIG (reference sequence). This CDR3 is CAGDGLAGGYEQYF. The CDR3, as DNA: TGTGCCGGAGACGGGCTAGCGGGAGGTTACGAGCAGTACTTC.

The chain carries TRBV4-1 and TRBJ2-7; 8 bases are a match to TRBD1. Germline-derived CDR1 and CDR2 are MGHRA and YSYEKL. With 0 bases clipped from V and 6 bases from J, the junction kept 16 bases outside the gene matches. The CDR3 is 18 amino acids. CDR3 protein: CASSQEDTDRGSLREQYF. CDR3 DNA sequence: TGCGCCAGCAGCCAAGAAGACACCGACAGGGGATCCCTCCGCGAGCAGTACTTC.

The chain is built from TRBV28 and TRBJ1-2; D is ambiguous. Trimming removed 4 bases from V and 7 bases from J, with 13 bases in between. Germline V CDR1 and CDR2: MDHEN, SYDVKM. This CDR3 has 13 amino acids. The DNA of the CDR3 is TGTGCCAGCAGTTCCCCCAGCGTCGCTGGCTACACCTTC. Translating gives CASSSPSVAGYTF.

V usage is TRBV11-1 and J usage is TRBJ2-1; 9 positions match TRBD2. Germline V CDR1 and CDR2: SGHAT, FQDESV (reference sequence). The CDR3 has 15 residues. Losses at the gene ends were 5 bases for V and 6 bases for J; bases not matched to a gene: 8. CDR3 nucleotide sequence: TGTGCCAGCAGCGCCCCGGGGACTAGCCTCAATGAGCAGTTCTTC. Amino acid sequence: CASSAPGTSLNEQFF.

In this sample, this clone turned up once. This chain connects TRBV27 to TRBJ1-3; 8 nucleotides match TRBD1. CDR1 and CDR2 from the germline V gene are MNHEY and SMNVEV (reference sequence). Losses at the gene ends were 7 bases for V and 1 base for J; bases not matched to a gene: 9. This CDR3 region has 16 residues. The DNA of the CDR3 is TGTGCCAGCATCCCAGGGGGCCCTCTATCTGGAAACACCATATATTTT. Residues: CASIPGGPLSGNTIYF.

The table lists this clone with a count of one. The chain employs TRBV9 and TRBJ2-3; perhaps D is TRBD1 or TRBD2 (6 bases each). The CDR3 length is 15 residues. Between the trimmed V and J ends, which lost 4 bases and 5 bases, there was a span of 17 bases. Germline V lookup: CDR1 SGDLS, CDR2 YYNGEE. CDR3: CASSPTAEGGDTQYF. Written as DNA, the CDR3 is TGTGCCAGCAGCCCGACAGCGGAGGGGGGAGATACGCAGTATTTT.

This chain uses TRBV7-2 with TRBJ2-1, with 9 bases aligning to TRBD2. This CDR3 is built from 15 residues. Germline-derived CDR1 and CDR2 are SGHTA and FQGNSA. The junction had 7 bases not matched to a gene; V was cut back by 5 bases and J by 5 bases. CDR3 in DNA: TGTGCCAGCAGCCCCGGGACTAGCCGAAACAATGAGCAGTTCTTC. Translation gives CASSPGTSRNNEQFF.

This clone was seen just once. The rearrangement links TRBV5-6 to TRBJ2-7; 10 bases fit TRBD1. Per germline, CDR1 SGHDT and CDR2 YYEEEE. Trimming at V came to 9 bases and at J to 5 bases, leaving 8 bases not matched to a gene. CDR3 length equals 13 residues. As DNA, the CDR3 is TGTGCCACGTCCAAAGACAGGGGGCACGAGCAGTACTTC. Its translation is CATSKDRGHEQYF.

A word on this clone: Different DNA sequences within this sample yield the same CDR3. The CDR3 reads CASSPPGRAYEQYF. CDR3 sequence (DNA): TGTGCCAGCTCACCACCGGGTCGGGCCTACGAGCAGTACTTC. This chain joins TRBV18 and TRBJ2-7; D gene unclear. This CDR3 region has 14 residues. V lost 0 bases, J lost 2 bases, and 8 bases lay in between. Germline V CDR1 and CDR2: KGHSH, LQKENI.

V usage is TRBV6-1 and J usage is TRBJ2-7; 9 bases fit TRBD2. The CDR3 consists of 14 residues. Trimming removed 8 bases from V and 1 base from J; junction bases left unmatched: 6. CDR1 is MNHNS and CDR2 is SASEGT in the germline V gene. DNA for the CDR3: TGTGCCAGCTTGAGCGGGAGGTCTTCCTACGAGCAGTACTTC. Its protein is CASLSGRSSYEQYF.

The CDR3: CASSLAPHRGGEYNEQFF. Here the CDR3 DNA reads TGTGCCAGCAGTCTCGCCCCCCATAGGGGGGGGGAATACAATGAGCAGTTCTTC. The chain has TRBV28 and TRBJ2-1, with D tentatively TRBD2 (7 bases). Germline CDR1 is MDHEN and CDR2 is SYDVKM. This CDR3 has 18 residues. Trimming stripped 5 bases from V and 4 bases from J, with 24 bases between.

This CDR3 reads CASSYWGGSYNEQFF. CDR3 DNA: TGTGCCAGCAGTTATTGGGGGGGCTCCTACAATGAGCAGTTCTTC. The chain combines TRBV6-5 with TRBJ2-1, with 7 bases identical to TRBD2. Germline CDR1 MNHEY, CDR2 SVGAGI. Trimming cost V 3 bases and J 0 bases; bases outside gene matches: 2. CDR3 length: 15 residues.

On this clone: Other DNA sequences in this sample translate to the same CDR3. The J gene is TRBJ2-2, the V gene TRBV5-1; perhaps TRBD1 as D (6 bases). The CDR3 totals 15 residues. The germline gives CDR1 SGHRS, CDR2 YFSETQ. With 4 bases removed from V and 5 bases from J, the gap between germline ends came to 15 bases. CDR3 sequence: CASSRDTPGTGELFF. Here the CDR3 DNA reads TGCGCCAGCAGCAGGGACACCCCGGGGACCGGGGAGCTGTTTTTT.